This T cell receptor (beta chain) comes out of a study of T cell responses to AZD1222 COVID-19 vaccine. Study observations and caveats: Spike regions recognized by vaccine-associated CD4 TCRs spanned the protein, led by 160-218 and 743-854. Sampling captured repertoires only after the peak T cell response.

Data came from immunoSEQ multiplex PCR; TCRdb stores just in-frame clones and leaves some out. The profile shows over 110,000 clones, around nine tenths of them singletons. The CDR3 consists of 14 residues. Germline V lookup: CDR1 MNHEY, CDR2 SVGAGI. V was pared by 5 bases and J by 4 bases, with 14 bases between. As to this clone: Its antigen remains unidentified.

The gene calls are TRBV6-5 and TRBJ1-2; D might be TRBD1 (5 bases). Source: peripheral blood, taken 28 days after the second AZD1222 dose. This clonotype was sampled from an adult who received the AZD1222 COVID-19 vaccine. CDR3 sequence reads: CASSTGAGIYGYTF. CDR3 nucleotide sequence: TGTGCCAGCAGTACTGGAGCAGGGATCTATGGCTACACCTTC.